These T cell receptor beta chains were read from a single sample in a study of early T cells in non-severe SARS-CoV-2 infection. One entry per CDR3 protein, called by TCRdb with MiXCR from the 5' RACE reads. The table shows 70,000 to 90,000 distinct CDR3 sequences, with about 15% occurring only once. Sequencing used whole blood. The receptors come from an adult who was a healthcare worker with PCR-confirmed SARS-CoV-2 infection or an uninfected control (not recorded which). CDR3s leave out the opening cysteine and the closing phenylalanine or tryptophan.

V gene: TRBV27; CDR3 protein: AIAKTASSYEQY
V gene: TRBV29-1; CDR3 protein: SVGGDNTGELF
V gene: TRBV7-2; CDR3 protein: ASSPSSGRAGEQY
V gene: TRBV20-1; CDR3 protein: SARGLAGKLYNEQF
V gene: TRBV12-3/TRBV12-4; CDR3 protein: ASSSSGTETQY
V gene: TRBV11-2; CDR3 protein: ASSPWEDPQETQY
V gene: TRBV29-1; CDR3 protein: SVEDAQSSYNEQF
V gene: TRBV6-1; CDR3 protein: ASNGLVAEGTGELF
V gene: TRBV3-1; CDR3 protein: ASSQGVEQY
V gene: TRBV12-2; CDR3 protein: ASRLAQRGYT
V gene: TRBV5-1; CDR3 protein: ASSLDTGGGQPQH
V gene: TRBV3-1; CDR3 protein: ASSQAWGPNNNEQF
V gene: TRBV29-1; CDR3 protein: SATGDTEAF
V gene: TRBV6-2/TRBV6-3; CDR3 protein: ASSRPGLAGYEQY
V gene: TRBV11-2; CDR3 protein: ASSSGPAADRY
V gene: TRBV11-2; CDR3 protein: ASSDLATTYNEQF
V gene: TRBV5-1; CDR3 protein: ASSSGYTEAF
V gene: TRBV5-1; CDR3 protein: ASSGLAEETQY
V gene: TRBV10-3; CDR3 protein: ASRQGGTGELF
V gene: TRBV7-2; CDR3 protein: ASSSNRAKVGGAF
V gene: TRBV6-5; CDR3 protein: ASSGGDGNTIY
V gene: TRBV28; CDR3 protein: ASSPDSTVYGYT
V gene: TRBV9; CDR3 protein: ASSAGTGGRVDIQY
V gene: TRBV29-1; CDR3 protein: SVPDGTGELF
V gene: TRBV11-2; CDR3 protein: ASSLDWEREGDSTEAF
V gene: TRBV10-3; CDR3 protein: AIGAGQGLGEQY
V gene: TRBV20-1; CDR3 protein: SASLGIEAF
V gene: TRBV6-1; CDR3 protein: ASSTLAGGQDEQF
V gene: TRBV6-6; CDR3 protein: ASRRNRDPGYEQY
V gene: TRBV11-2; CDR3 protein: ASSLNGTSNYGYT
V gene: TRBV12-3/TRBV12-4; CDR3 protein: ASSIQGEQY
V gene: TRBV7-8; CDR3 protein: ASSSRDRLGEQY
V gene: TRBV4-1; CDR3 protein: ASSQRDRSNQPQH
V gene: TRBV11-2; CDR3 protein: ASTSTSQAEQF
V gene: TRBV12-3/TRBV12-4; CDR3 protein: ASTSQTAAYEQY
V gene: TRBV4-1; CDR3 protein: ASSQDIPANNTEAF
V gene: TRBV19; CDR3 protein: ASTPDSWAASGYT
V gene: TRBV19; CDR3 protein: ASSTGDWNIQY
V gene: TRBV15; CDR3 protein: ATSREAKDTIY
V gene: TRBV25-1; CDR3 protein: ASSSSHGNIQY
V gene: TRBV12-3/TRBV12-4; CDR3 protein: ASSLQGGPYNEQF
V gene: TRBV29-1; CDR3 protein: SSTDLQETQY
V gene: TRBV30; CDR3 protein: AWSGLGSYEQY
V gene: TRBV20-1; CDR3 protein: SARRTVPYNEQF